These 30 T cell receptor beta chains originate from one sample sequenced in a study of T cell responses to AZD1222 COVID-19 vaccine. Using immunoSEQ multiplex PCR, the repertoire was profiled, and TCRdb retains in-frame clones only, with some absent. The profile covers more than 150,000 clones, with 85% to 95% appearing a single time and roughly 10% taken by the ten largest. The sample in question was peripheral blood, obtained on day 0 of AZD1222 vaccination. The receptors were gathered from an adult in good health.

This chain connects TRBV5-6 to TRBJ2-7; D may be TRBD1 or TRBD2 (5 bases each). Germline V lookup: CDR1 SGHDT, CDR2 YYEEEE. Trimming cost V 7 bases and J 3 bases, with 20 bases left between them. The CDR3 extends over 15 amino acids. The CDR3 loop reads CASLAEGQTYYEQYF. The CDR3 DNA sequence: TGTGCCAGCCTAGCCGAGGGGCAGACCTACTACGAGCAGTACTTC.

This clone has more than one count but fewer than ten. This chain connects TRBV2 to TRBJ2-1; D gene ambiguous. CDR1 and CDR2 from the germline V gene are SNHLY and FYNNEI. There are 14 residues in the CDR3. V was pared by 4 bases and J by 10 bases, with 17 bases between. CDR3 in amino acids: CASSATFSGDEQFF. DNA for the CDR3: TGTGCCAGCAGTGCTACTTTCTCTGGTGACGAGCAGTTCTTC.

The V call is TRBV28, the J call TRBJ1-2; D may be TRBD1 (6 bases). The CDR3 runs 14 residues. Germline assignment: CDR1 MDHEN and CDR2 SYDVKM. V lost 8 bases and J lost 6, with 19 bases in between. The CDR3 DNA sequence: TGTGCCAGCGCGGATTCAGGGGCTAGGGATGGCTACACCTTC. It specifies CASADSGARDGYTF.

V and J are TRBV2 and TRBJ1-3; D remains ambiguous. CDR1 and CDR2 from the germline V gene are SNHLY and FYNNEI. This CDR3 region has 16 residues. The V and J ends lost 4 bases and 2 bases respectively, with 15 bases between them. CDR3 nucleotides: TGTGCCAGCAGTGGATCCAGGACCGGGGCTGGAAACACCATATATTTT. Encoded protein: CASSGSRTGAGNTIYF.

The chain couples TRBV28 to TRBJ1-6, with 10 positions matching TRBD1. Germline values: CDR1 MDHEN, CDR2 SYDVKM. V trimming: 5 bases; J trimming: 12 bases; junction bases outside the gene matches: 10. The CDR3 loop spans 15 amino acids. The CDR3 reads CASSLGTGVERPLHF. In DNA form, the CDR3 reads TGTGCCAGCAGTCTCGGGACAGGGGTCGAACGACCCCTCCACTTT.

The genes are TRBV6-2 or TRBV6-3 and TRBJ1-2; tentatively, D is TRBD1 (6 bases). Trimming shortened V by 4 bases and J by 4 bases, and 13 bases separated the two germline ends. Germline V gene data show CDR1 as MNHEY and CDR2 as SVGEGT. This CDR3 has 14 residues. This CDR3 is CASSSNRVLYGYTF. DNA of the CDR3: TGTGCCAGCAGTTCAAACAGGGTTCTCTATGGCTACACCTTC.

This chain uses TRBV28 with TRBJ2-7, with D uncertain. Trimming took off 5 bases at V and 3 bases at J, with 5 bases between the two ends. This CDR3 region has 11 residues. Germline lookup yields CDR1 MDHEN and CDR2 SYDVKM. The CDR3 sequence is CASSLNYEQYF. CDR3 DNA sequence: TGTGCCAGCAGTCTCAACTACGAGCAGTACTTC. Variable domain in full (rest from reference TRBV28 and TRBJ2-7): DVKVTQSSRYLVKRTGEKVFLECVQDMDHENMFWYRQDPGLGLRLIYFSYDVKMKEKGDIPEGYSVSREKKERFSLILESASTNQTSMYLCASSLNYEQYFGPGTRLTVT.

This clone came up a few times. J is TRBJ2-3 and V is TRBV15, with TRBD1 identical over 10 bases. The CDR3 contains 15 residues. Germline CDR1 reads LNHNV; CDR2 reads YYDKDF (reference sequence). V lost 4 bases and J lost 2; bases outside the gene matches: 3. CDR3 nucleotides: TGTGCCACCAGCAAGGGACAGGGGTCCACAGATACGCAGTATTTT. It encodes CATSKGQGSTDTQYF.

CDR3 sequence: CASSPDSLGIPEAFF. In DNA, the CDR3 is TGTGCCAGCAGTCCCGACTCTTTGGGGATACCTGAAGCTTTCTTT. The J gene is TRBJ1-1, the V gene TRBV6-5; D remains ambiguous. The V end lost 5 bases, the J end lost 6 bases, and 19 bases lay between the germline ends. CDR1 MNHEY and CDR2 SVGAGI come from the germline V gene. This CDR3 comprises 15 residues.

The chain is built from TRBV15 and TRBJ1-2; 9 bases are a match to TRBD1. Germline assignment: CDR1 LNHNV and CDR2 YYDKDF (reference sequence). This CDR3 is 14 amino acids long. V dropped 7 bases and J dropped 4; count of bases not matched to a gene: 7. The CDR3 bases are TGTGCCACCACCCGGGACAGGGCCCTCTATGGCTACACCTTC. As protein: CATTRDRALYGYTF. Supplemented by reference TRBV15 and TRBJ1-2, the full variable domain reads DAMVIQNPRYQVTQFGKPVTLSCSQTLNHNVMYWYQQKSSQAPKLLFHYYDKDFNNEADTPDNFQSRRPNTSFCFLDIRSPGLGDTAMYLCATTRDRALYGYTFGSGTRLTVV.

This chain links TRBV7-8 with TRBJ2-2, with 7 bases lining up with TRBD1. Per the germline V gene, CDR1 is SGHVS and CDR2 is FQNEAQ. V dropped 6 bases and J dropped 8; count of bases not matched to a gene: 18. The CDR3 loop spans 17 amino acids. Here the CDR3 reads CASRELGQVHQVGELFF. The CDR3, as DNA: TGTGCCAGCAGGGAACTTGGACAGGTCCACCAGGTGGGGGAGCTGTTTTTT.

The J gene is TRBJ1-1, the V gene TRBV29-1; TRBD1 matches at 9 bases. Germline values: CDR1 SQVTM, CDR2 ANQGSEA. V lost 3 bases, J lost 1 base, and 0 bases stayed unmatched. This CDR3 region has 13 residues. In nucleotides, the CDR3 is TGCAGCGTTGAGGGACAGGGGAACACTGAAGCTTTCTTT. The encoded protein is CSVEGQGNTEAFF.

The chain joins TRBV28 to TRBJ2-1; TRBD2 matches at 7 bases. Trimming removed 3 bases from V and 7 bases from J; junction bases left unmatched: 9. CDR3 size: 15 residues. Per the germline V gene, CDR1 is MDHEN and CDR2 is SYDVKM. This CDR3 reads CASSLVGGRENEQFF. In DNA, the CDR3 is TGTGCCAGCAGTTTGGTGGGAGGGCGGGAAAATGAGCAGTTCTTC.

V is TRBV3-1 (or the pseudogene TRBV3-2) and J is TRBJ1-2, with D unclear. Germline CDR1 is LGHDT and CDR2 is YNNKEL (reference sequence). CDR3 size: 15 residues. The V and J ends lost 1 base and 2 bases respectively, with 11 bases between them. CDR3: CASSQAQRGNYGYTF. The CDR3 DNA reads as TGTGCCAGCAGCCAAGCTCAAAGAGGGAACTATGGCTACACCTTC.

CDR3: CASSGPGQGSYF. In DNA form, the CDR3 reads TGTGCCAGCAGTGGTCCGGGACAGGGCTCATACTTC. The rearrangement links TRBV25-1 to TRBJ2-7; TRBD1 aligns across 9 bases. V trimming: 4 bases; J trimming: 13 bases; junction bases outside the gene matches: 8. The CDR3 is made up of 12 amino acids. The germline CDR1 and CDR2 sequences are MGHDK and SYGVNS.

V is TRBV7-3 and J is TRBJ1-1, with 8 bases matching TRBD1. The J segment lost 1 base and the V segment lost 5 bases, leaving 9 bases of the junction unmatched. The CDR3 spans 16 residues. Germline assignment: CDR1 SGHTA and CDR2 FQGTGA. The CDR3 region has the DNA TGTGCCAGCAGCCTTAACCCCCAGGGGGCGAACACTGAAGCTTTCTTT. This sequence encodes CASSLNPQGANTEAFF.

The table lists this clone with a count of one. The germline gene is not matched at one end of the junction; a read error may be the cause. The rearrangement uses TRBV6-5 and TRBJ2-1, with a tentative D call TRBD2 (6 bases). Per germline, CDR1 MNHEY and CDR2 SVGAGI. The CDR3 covers 13 residues. The CDR3 reads CASSYRARDSKVF. In nucleotides, the CDR3 is TGTGCCAGCAGTTACCGGGCCCGGGACTCGAAGGTCTTC.

The V call is TRBV11-2, the J call TRBJ1-2; unclear D gene. The CDR3 is 12 amino acids. Deletions cut 6 bases from V and 8 bases from J, with 13 bases between. Looked up from germline, CDR1 is SGHAT and CDR2 is FQNNGV. CDR3 bases: TGTGCCAGCAGTAACGGAGGTAGCGGCTACACCTTC. Translation: CASSNGGSGYTF.

V gene TRBV5-1 combines with J gene TRBJ1-6; TRBD1 aligns across 8 bases. The germline gives CDR1 SGHRS, CDR2 YFSETQ. There are 15 residues in the CDR3. V gave up 4 bases and J gave up 9 bases; unmatched junction bases: 9. CDR3 protein: CASSPWTGKGSPLHF. CDR3 DNA sequence: TGCGCCAGCAGCCCGTGGACAGGGAAGGGTTCACCCCTCCACTTT.

The chain couples TRBV27 to TRBJ2-1, with 16 bases lining up with TRBD2. Trimming removed 6 bases from V and 9 bases from J; junction bases left unmatched: 11. The CDR3 runs 17 residues. CDR1 and CDR2 (germline): MNHEY, SMNVEV (reference sequence). The chain's CDR3 is CASRAGTSGRARGEQFF. The CDR3 coding sequence is TGTGCCAGCAGGGCAGGGACTAGCGGGAGGGCCCGGGGTGAGCAGTTCTTC.

The J gene is TRBJ2-4, the V gene TRBV11-1; D unclear. The germline V and J ends were trimmed by 9 bases and 1 base, with 16 bases remaining between them. Per the germline V gene, CDR1 is SGHAT and CDR2 is FQDESV (reference sequence). The CDR3 has 15 amino acids. CDR3: CASSPSQVAKNIQYF. Here the CDR3 DNA reads TGTGCCAGTTCCCCCTCCCAAGTGGCCAAAAACATTCAGTACTTC. Drawing the rest from reference TRBV11-1 and TRBJ2-4, the complete variable domain is EAEVAQSPRYKITEKSQAVAFWCDPISGHATLYWYRQILGQGPELLVQFQDESVVDDSQLPKDRFSAERLKGVDSTLKIQPAELGDSAMYLCASSPSQVAKNIQYFGAGTRLSVL.

The chain links TRBV27 to TRBJ2-7, with a weak D call TRBD2 (6 bases). The length of the CDR3 is 15 residues. Germline V gene lookup returns CDR1 MNHEY and CDR2 SMNVEV (reference sequence). The ends were cut back, 5 bases at V and 0 bases at J, with 14 bases in the middle. Here the CDR3 DNA reads TGTGCCAGCAGTGCCCGCGGGATCCACTCCTACGAGCAGTACTTC. This encodes CASSARGIHSYEQYF.

The chain combines TRBV3-1 (or the pseudogene TRBV3-2) with TRBJ1-1; unclear D gene. Germline CDR1 reads LGHDT; CDR2 reads YNNKEL (reference sequence). The CDR3 extends over 14 amino acids. Trimming stripped 2 bases from V and 3 bases from J, with 10 bases between. Written as DNA, the CDR3 is TGTGCCAGCAGCCAAAACAGCGGGTACACTGAAGCTTTCTTT. Its protein is CASSQNSGYTEAFF.

For the CDR3, the DNA is TGTGCCAGCAGCCCCGACAGGTTGGAGACCCAGTACTTC. Protein sequence: CASSPDRLETQYF. This chain connects TRBV5-4 to TRBJ2-5; a possible D gene is TRBD1 (6 bases). This CDR3 spans 13 amino acids. Germline-derived CDR1 and CDR2 are SGHNT and YYREEE (reference sequence). Trimming took 4 bases from V and 5 from J, leaving 12 bases between them.

The rearrangement joins TRBV7-8 to TRBJ2-1; D is tentatively TRBD1 or TRBD2 (5 bases each). Per germline, CDR1 SGHVS and CDR2 FQNEAQ. The CDR3 length is 15 residues. The ends were cut back, 5 bases at V and 2 bases at J, with 13 bases in the middle. Here the CDR3 reads CASSQSRGPYNEQFF. Here the CDR3 DNA reads TGTGCCAGCAGCCAAAGCCGGGGCCCCTACAATGAGCAGTTCTTC.

Here the CDR3 reads CASTPYPGGTEAFF. The CDR3 DNA reads TGTGCCAGCACCCCATATCCCGGAGGCACTGAAGCTTTCTTT. The chain recombines TRBV4-2 with TRBJ1-1; D remains unclear. This CDR3 is 14 amino acids long. V lost 7 bases and J 4 bases, leaving 16 bases between the germline ends. The germline V gene has CDR1 LGHNA and CDR2 YNFKEQ.

The V gene is TRBV5-1, the J gene TRBJ2-1; D unclear. Germline loops: CDR1 SGHRS, CDR2 YFSETQ. The CDR3 contains 11 residues. Trimming took off 0 bases at V and 15 bases at J, with 10 bases between the two ends. The CDR3 sequence is CASSLEGSWFF. In DNA form, the CDR3 reads TGCGCCAGCAGCTTGGAGGGCAGCTGGTTCTTC.

V gene TRBV5-5 combines with J gene TRBJ1-2, with D possibly being TRBD1 (6 bases). V lost 4 bases and J 6 bases, leaving 10 bases between the germline ends. Germline-derived CDR1 and CDR2 are SGHKS and YYEKEE (reference sequence). The CDR3 spans 12 residues. CDR3: CASSGRGDGYTF. The CDR3 region has the DNA TGTGCCAGCAGCGGCAGGGGAGATGGCTACACCTTC.

CDR3 protein: CASSAPGVETQYF. CDR3 bases: TGTGCCAGCAGCGCGCCCGGGGTGGAGACCCAGTACTTC. This chain connects TRBV7-3 to TRBJ2-5; maybe TRBD2 (5 bases). CDR1 and CDR2 (germline): SGHTA, FQGTGA. The length of the CDR3 is 13 residues. V lost 5 bases to trimming and J lost 5 bases, with 12 bases between them.

The chain combines TRBV28 with TRBJ2-1; maybe TRBD2 (6 bases). Looked up from germline, CDR1 is MDHEN and CDR2 is SYDVKM. This CDR3 is built from 15 residues. The V end was cut by 3 bases, the J end by 4 bases, with 13 bases between. The CDR3 bases are TGTGCCAGCAGTTTGGGCGGGATACAATACAATGAGCAGTTCTTC. Amino acids: CASSLGGIQYNEQFF.